This T cell receptor (beta chain) stems from a study of T cell responses to AZD1222 COVID-19 vaccine. TCRdb keeps only in-frame clones here, not all; method: immunoSEQ multiplex PCR. The table includes around 99,000 clones, 75% to 90% detected once. The CDR3 contains 13 residues. Trimming pared 4 bases from V and 5 bases from J, leaving 12 bases between. Per the germline V gene, CDR1 is SGHNT and CDR2 is YYREEE (reference sequence). The study, taken as a whole, reports: Spike-specific TCR breadth and depth went up after people got two AZD1222 doses.

This clone was detected once. No antigen is known for it. Sample: peripheral blood, taken on day 0 of AZD1222 vaccination. The clonotype comes from an adult in good health. The chain employs TRBV5-4 and TRBJ1-2; no firm D call. In nucleotides, the CDR3 is TGTGCCAGCAGCAGGGCGTCGGAATATGGCTACACCTTC. Its translation: CASSRASEYGYTF.